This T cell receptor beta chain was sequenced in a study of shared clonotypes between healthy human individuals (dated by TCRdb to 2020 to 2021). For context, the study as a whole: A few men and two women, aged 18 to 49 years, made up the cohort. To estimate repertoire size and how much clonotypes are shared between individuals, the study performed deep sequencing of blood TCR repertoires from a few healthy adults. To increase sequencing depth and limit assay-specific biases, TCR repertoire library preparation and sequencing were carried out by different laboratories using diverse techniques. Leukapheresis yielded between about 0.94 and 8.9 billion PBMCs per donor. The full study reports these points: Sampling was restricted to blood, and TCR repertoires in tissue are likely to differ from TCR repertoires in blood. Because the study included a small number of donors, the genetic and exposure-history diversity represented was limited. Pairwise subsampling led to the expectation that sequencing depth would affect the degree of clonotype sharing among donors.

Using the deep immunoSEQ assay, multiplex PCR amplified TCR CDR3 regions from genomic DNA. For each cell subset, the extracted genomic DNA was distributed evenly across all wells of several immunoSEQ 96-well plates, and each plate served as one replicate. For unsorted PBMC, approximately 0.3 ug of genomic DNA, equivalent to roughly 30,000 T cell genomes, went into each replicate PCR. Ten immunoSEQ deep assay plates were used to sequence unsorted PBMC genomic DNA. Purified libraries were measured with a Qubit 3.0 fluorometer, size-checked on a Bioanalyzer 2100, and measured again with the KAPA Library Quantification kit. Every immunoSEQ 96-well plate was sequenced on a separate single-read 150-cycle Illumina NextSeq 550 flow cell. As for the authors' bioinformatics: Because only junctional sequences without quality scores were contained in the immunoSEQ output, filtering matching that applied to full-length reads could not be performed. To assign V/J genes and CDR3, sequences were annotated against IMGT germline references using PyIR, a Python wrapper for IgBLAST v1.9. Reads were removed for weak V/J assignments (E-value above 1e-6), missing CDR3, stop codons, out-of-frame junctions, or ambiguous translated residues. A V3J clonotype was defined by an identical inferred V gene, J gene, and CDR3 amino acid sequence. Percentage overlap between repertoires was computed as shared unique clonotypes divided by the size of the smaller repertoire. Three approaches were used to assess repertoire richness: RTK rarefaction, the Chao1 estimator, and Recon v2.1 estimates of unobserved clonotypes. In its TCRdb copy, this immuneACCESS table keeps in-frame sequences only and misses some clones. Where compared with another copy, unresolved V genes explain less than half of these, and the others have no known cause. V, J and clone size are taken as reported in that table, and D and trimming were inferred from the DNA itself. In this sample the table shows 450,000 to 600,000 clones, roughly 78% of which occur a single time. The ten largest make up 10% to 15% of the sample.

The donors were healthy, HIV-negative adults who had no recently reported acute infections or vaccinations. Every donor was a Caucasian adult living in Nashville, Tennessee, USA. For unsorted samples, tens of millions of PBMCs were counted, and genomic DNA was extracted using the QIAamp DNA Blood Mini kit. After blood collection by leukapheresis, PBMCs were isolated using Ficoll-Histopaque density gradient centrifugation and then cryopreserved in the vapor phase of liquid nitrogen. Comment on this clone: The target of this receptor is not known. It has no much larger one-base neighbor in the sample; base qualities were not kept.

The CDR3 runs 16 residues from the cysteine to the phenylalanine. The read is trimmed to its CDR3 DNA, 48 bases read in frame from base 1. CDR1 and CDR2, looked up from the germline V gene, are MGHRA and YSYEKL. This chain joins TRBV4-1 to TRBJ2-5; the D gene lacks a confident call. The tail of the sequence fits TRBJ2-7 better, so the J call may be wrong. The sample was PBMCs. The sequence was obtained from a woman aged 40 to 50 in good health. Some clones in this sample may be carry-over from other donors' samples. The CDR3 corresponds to CASSQDRHSELYEQYF. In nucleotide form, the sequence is TGCGCCAGCAGCCAAGATCGCCATTCCGAGCTTTACGAGCAGTACTTC.